The rows below give T cell receptor beta chains drawn from one sample of a study of CD8 T cells in ankylosing spondylitis. TCRdb independently ran MiXCR on the 5' RACE reads; one entry per CDR3 protein. The table lists 150,000 to 200,000 distinct CDR3 sequences, around 13% of them singletons, with about 15% in the top ten. Sequencing input: blood, either unsorted or a sorted T cell fraction (not recorded which). The receptors here all came from a male donor with ankylosing spondylitis or in good health (not recorded which). Each CDR3 is given with its conserved first and last residue. A D gene is named only where the DNA matches it firmly. Not every row has a clone size; where given, it reads once, few, many or a size class.

d_call	v_call	clone_size	j_call	cdr3_nt	cdr3_aa
TRBD2	TRBV13	few	TRBJ2-1	TGTGCCAGCAGCTTAGGCCTAGCGGGAGGGCCTGGGAATGAGCAGTTCTTC	CASSLGLAGGPGNEQFF
TRBD1	TRBV27	.	TRBJ1-2	TGTGCCAGCAGTTTATTAGGGGGCAACTATGGCTACACCTTC	CASSLLGGNYGYTF
TRBD2	TRBV5-1	few	TRBJ2-1	TGCGCCAGCAGCGACGGGACTAGCGGGCCCTTCCAGTTCTTC	CASSDGTSGPFQFF
.	TRBV12-3/TRBV12-4	many	TRBJ2-7	TGTGCCAGCAGCCCTGACACCTACGAGCAGTACTTC	CASSPDTYEQYF
TRBD2	TRBV7-6	.	TRBJ2-5	TGTGCCAGCAGCCATACCGGACTAGCCCAAGAGACCCAGTACTTC	CASSHTGLAQETQYF
TRBD1	TRBV10-3	few	TRBJ1-2	TGTGCCATCACCTCACCGGGACAGCTCTATGGCTACACCTTC	CAITSPGQLYGYTF
TRBD1	TRBV30	few	TRBJ2-2	TGTGCCTGGAAGGGGGCTCACACCGGGGAGCTGTTTTTT	CAWKGAHTGELFF
TRBD1	TRBV15	.	TRBJ1-4	TGTGCCACCAGCGGAACGCCGGGACAGGGAGGTGAAAAACTGTTTTTT	CATSGTPGQGGEKLFF
TRBD1	TRBV27	.	TRBJ2-7	TGTGCCAGCAGTGCAGGGGGAGAATGGTACGAGCAGTACTTC	CASSAGGEWYEQYF
.	TRBV5-4	.	TRBJ2-5	TGTGCCAGCAGCCCGGATAACCAAGAGACCCAGTACTTC	CASSPDNQETQYF
.	TRBV10-3	many	TRBJ2-7	TGTGCCATCAGTGAGTCGAAAGGGGTTAACGAGCAGTACTTC	CAISESKGVNEQYF
TRBD1	TRBV5-8	.	TRBJ1-4	TGTGCCAGCAGCTCCGCCCAGGGGGCATCTAATGAAAAACTGTTTTTT	CASSSAQGASNEKLFF
TRBD1	TRBV11-1	few	TRBJ2-2	TGTGCCAGCAGCCCCCCGGTTGGCAGGGGGCGCGGAGACACCGGGGAGCTGTTTTTT	CASSPPVGRGRGDTGELFF
.	TRBV11-3	few	TRBJ2-1	TGTGCCAGCAGCCCTGGGGGGGGGCACAATGAGCAGTTCTTC	CASSPGGGHNEQFF
.	TRBV29-1	few	TRBJ1-2	TGCAGCGTGGAACTGGACTATGGCTACACCTTC	CSVELDYGYTF
.	TRBV7-9	.	TRBJ2-5	TGTGCCAGCAGCCCATCAACCGGGACATCGCAAGAGACCCAGTACTTC	CASSPSTGTSQETQYF
TRBD2	TRBV10-3	.	TRBJ2-5	TGTGCCACATTAGCGGGAATGGCGGAGACCCAGTACTTC	CATLAGMAETQYF
TRBD2	TRBV20-1	.	TRBJ2-1	TGCAGTGCGGATGAGCGGGGGATTAGTTATGAGCAGTTCTTC	CSADERGISYEQFF
.	TRBV20-1	.	TRBJ1-2	TGCAGTGCCGAAGACAGATTAGCTAACTATGGCTACACCTTC	CSAEDRLANYGYTF
.	TRBV11-2	.	TRBJ2-2	TGTGCCAGCAGCCATCCCGGGACCTACGTTACCGGGGAGCTGTTTTTT	CASSHPGTYVTGELFF
TRBD1	TRBV5-8	few	TRBJ2-7	TGTGCCAGCAGCAATCCGGGACAGGGATCCGACGAGCAGTACTTC	CASSNPGQGSDEQYF
.	TRBV30	few	TRBJ2-5	TGTGCCTGGAGTGTTGGGGTAGGGCTCCAAGAGACCCAGTACTTC	CAWSVGVGLQETQYF
TRBD1	TRBV25-1	many	TRBJ2-1	TGTGCCAGCAGTGACGGAACAGGGGGGTATGAGCAGTTCTTC	CASSDGTGGYEQFF
TRBD2	TRBV13	few	TRBJ2-1	TGTGCCAGCAGCCCCGGACTAGCGGGATTTACTGAGCAGTTCTTC	CASSPGLAGFTEQFF
.	TRBV12-3/TRBV12-4	.	TRBJ2-1	TGTGCCAGCAGTTTCGTGGGCTTCAATGAGCAGTTCTTC	CASSFVGFNEQFF
TRBD1	TRBV3-1	many	TRBJ2-1	TGTGCCAGCAGCCAAGGGACAGGGAGTGTCGATGAGCAGTTCTTC	CASSQGTGSVDEQFF
.	TRBV12-3/TRBV12-4	.	TRBJ1-3	TGTGCCAGCAGTTTAACCCGTCCCGGAAACACCATATATTTT	CASSLTRPGNTIYF
TRBD1	TRBV20-1	.	TRBJ2-1	TGCAGTGCTAGAGGACAGGGGGCCAGCGGGAGCCAATATGAGCAGTTCTTC	CSARGQGASGSQYEQFF
.	TRBV20-1	.	TRBJ2-5	TGCAGTGCTCCACTCTGGACAGCCTACCAAGAGACCCAGTACTTC	CSAPLWTAYQETQYF
.	TRBV6-6	many	TRBJ2-7	TGTGCCAGCAAGGGGACCGAGCAGTACTTC	CASKGTEQYF
.	TRBV4-2	few	TRBJ2-7	TGTGCCAGCAGCCAAGTAAAAGGTGCCAACTACGAGCAGTACTTC	CASSQVKGANYEQYF
.	TRBV9	few	TRBJ2-3	TGTGCCAGCAGCGTTGGGGGGGCTAGCACAGATACGCAGTATTTT	CASSVGGASTDTQYF
.	TRBV10-2	.	TRBJ2-1	TGCGCCAGCAGTGAGTCTGGCCGTGAGCAGTTCTTC	CASSESGREQFF
.	TRBV29-1	.	TRBJ2-7	TGCAGCGTTGAACGACCCGGCGGGACTTCCTACGAGCAGTACTTC	CSVERPGGTSYEQYF
.	TRBV30	.	TRBJ2-2	TGTGCCTGCCCGGGCTACACCGGGGAGCTGTTTTTT	CACPGYTGELFF
.	TRBV10-1	.	TRBJ2-3	TGCGCCAGCAGTGACGCGGGACTCCCGGCAGATACGCAGTATTTT	CASSDAGLPADTQYF
TRBD1	TRBV10-3	.	TRBJ2-3	TGTGCCATCAGTGAGTCTATCGACGGGACAGACGTAGATACGCAGTATTTT	CAISESIDGTDVDTQYF
.	TRBV6-1	.	TRBJ2-3	TGTGCCAGCTCGGAGGTGCCTCTCAGGGATACGCAGTATTTT	CASSEVPLRDTQYF
.	TRBV27	few	TRBJ2-2	TGTGCCAGCAGTTTGGGGACAACCCCCGGGGAGCTGTTTTTT	CASSLGTTPGELFF